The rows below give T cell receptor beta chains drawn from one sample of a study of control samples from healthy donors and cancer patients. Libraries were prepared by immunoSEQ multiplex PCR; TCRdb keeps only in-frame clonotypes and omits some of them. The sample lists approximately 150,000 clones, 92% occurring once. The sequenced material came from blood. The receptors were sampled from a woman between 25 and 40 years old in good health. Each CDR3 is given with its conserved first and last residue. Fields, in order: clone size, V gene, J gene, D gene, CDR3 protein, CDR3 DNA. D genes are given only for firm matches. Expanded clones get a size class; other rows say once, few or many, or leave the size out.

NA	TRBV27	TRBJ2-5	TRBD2	CASSFTGGRETQYF	TGTGCCAGCAGTTTCACGGGAGGGAGAGAGACCCAGTACTTC
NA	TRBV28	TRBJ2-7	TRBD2	CASSWDSGRVYEQYF	TGTGCCAGCAGTTGGGATAGCGGGAGGGTCTACGAGCAGTACTTC
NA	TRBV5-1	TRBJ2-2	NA	CASSFDRSGRGTGELFF	TGCGCCAGCAGCTTCGATCGAAGCGGTCGAGGGACCGGGGAGCTGTTTTTT
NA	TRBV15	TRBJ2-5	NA	CATSRRRQETQYF	TGTGCCACCAGCAGGAGGAGGCAAGAGACCCAGTACTTC
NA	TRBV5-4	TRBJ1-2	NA	CASSPAGNYGYTF	TGTGCCAGCAGCCCGGCGGGGAACTATGGCTACACCTTC
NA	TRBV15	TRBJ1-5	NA	CATSRGQVNQPQHF	TGTGCCACCAGCAGAGGACAGGTCAATCAGCCCCAGCATTTT
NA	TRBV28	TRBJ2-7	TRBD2	CASSSGRGYEQYF	TGTGCCAGCAGTTCGGGGAGGGGTTACGAGCAGTACTTC
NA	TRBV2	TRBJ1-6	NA	CASRDESSYNSPLHF	TGTGCCAGCAGGGACGAGAGCTCCTATAATTCACCCCTCCACTTT
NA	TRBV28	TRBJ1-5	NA	CASMGGWDNFNQPQHF	TGTGCCAGCATGGGTGGTTGGGACAACTTTAATCAGCCCCAGCATTTT
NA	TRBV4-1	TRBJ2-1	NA	CASSQDPGSRYNEQFF	TGCGCCAGCAGCCAAGATCCGGGTAGTCGGTACAATGAGCAGTTCTTC
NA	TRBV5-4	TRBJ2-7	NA	CASSWSGSYEQYF	TGTGCCAGCAGCTGGAGCGGTTCCTACGAGCAGTACTTC
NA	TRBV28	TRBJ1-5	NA	CASSLRAPNQPQHF	TGTGCCAGCAGTCTCCGGGCCCCCAATCAGCCCCAGCATTTT
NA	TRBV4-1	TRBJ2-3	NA	CASSRLGWENTDTQYF	TGCGCCAGCAGCCGCCTGGGGTGGGAGAACACAGATACGCAGTATTTT
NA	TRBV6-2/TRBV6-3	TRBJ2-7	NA	CASSGGRPQYF	TGTGCCAGCAGTGGGGGACGCCCGCAGTACTTC
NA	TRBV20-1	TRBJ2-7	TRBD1	CSASPVTGVYEQYF	TGCAGTGCTAGTCCTGTGACAGGGGTCTACGAGCAGTACTTC
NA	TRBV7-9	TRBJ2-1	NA	CASSLRPTQQFF	TGTGCCAGCAGCTTACGACCTACTCAGCAGTTCTTC
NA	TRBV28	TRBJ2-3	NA	CASSSTDTQYF	TGTGCCAGCAGTTCTACAGATACGCAGTATTTT
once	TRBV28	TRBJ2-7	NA	CASSTSRVPYSYEQYF	TGTGCCAGCAGCACAAGCAGGGTACCCTACTCCTACGAGCAGTACTTC
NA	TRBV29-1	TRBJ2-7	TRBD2	CSVDRLAGEGSEQYF	TGCAGCGTTGACCGACTAGCGGGAGAGGGGTCTGAGCAGTACTTC
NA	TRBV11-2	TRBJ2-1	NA	CASSLGLGEYEQFF	TGTGCCAGCAGCTTAGGGCTCGGGGAGTATGAGCAGTTCTTC
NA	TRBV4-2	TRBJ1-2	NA	CASSQDPSRGHYGYTF	TGTGCCAGCAGCCAAGATCCTTCGAGAGGGCACTATGGCTACACCTTC
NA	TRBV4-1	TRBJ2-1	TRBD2	CASSQVLGTSGLYGEQFF	TGCGCCAGCAGCCAAGTACTCGGGACTAGCGGGCTTTATGGTGAGCAGTTCTTC
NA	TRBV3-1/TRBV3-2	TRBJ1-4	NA	CASSLRKGGEKLFF	TGTGCCAGCAGCCTAAGAAAGGGGGGTGAAAAACTGTTTTTT
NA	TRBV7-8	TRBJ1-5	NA	CASSLALGSQGSNQPQHF	TGTGCCAGCAGCTTAGCGCTCGGTAGTCAGGGTTCCAATCAGCCCCAGCATTTT
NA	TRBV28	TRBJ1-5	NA	CASSLRQGRTPQHF	TGTGCCAGCAGTCTAAGGCAGGGCCGGACGCCCCAGCATTTT
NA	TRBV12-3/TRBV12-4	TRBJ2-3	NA	CASSKTDTQYF	TGTGCCAGCAGCAAGACAGATACGCAGTATTTT
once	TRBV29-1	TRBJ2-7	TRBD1	CSVEPSPRTGLTYEQYF	TGCAGCGTTGAACCTTCTCCCCGGACAGGATTGACCTACGAGCAGTACTTC
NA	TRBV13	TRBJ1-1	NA	CASSLQGPILLNTEAFF	TGTGCCAGCAGCTTACAAGGGCCTATTCTTTTAAACACTGAAGCTTTCTTT
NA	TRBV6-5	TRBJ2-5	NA	CASSPNLETQYF	TGTGCCAGCAGTCCCAACCTAGAGACCCAGTACTTC
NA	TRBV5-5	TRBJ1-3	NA	CASSLASFGSPAGNTIYF	TGTGCCAGCAGCTTGGCGTCCTTTGGCAGTCCGGCTGGAAACACCATATATTTT